The sequence of this T cell receptor (beta chain) was determined in a study of blood T cell repertoires in COVID-19. In the study overall: Sites across the United States, Italy and Spain contributed samples from acute and convalescent COVID-19. T cells, B-cell-depleted T cells, or PBMCs provided the cDNA or gDNA that served as material.

Here immunoSEQ multiplex PCR was the method, and the copy in TCRdb shows in-frame clones only, minus some. The sample has over 200,000 clones; about 91% are singletons. The CDR3 length is 13 residues. Trimming removed 3 bases at V and 4 bases at J, with 9 bases between. This TCR was sampled from a man aged 25-45 years with acute or convalescent COVID-19. The sequenced material came from peripheral blood. The chain combines TRBV12-3 or TRBV12-4 with TRBJ1-2; D remains unclear. Here the CDR3 DNA reads TGTGCCAGCAGTTTTGGGCTGCCCTATGGCTACACCTTC. It encodes CASSFGLPYGYTF.